This TCR beta chain was sequenced during a study of blood T cells in healthy people across ages. Primed by a sample-barcoded 5' primer and a J-beta primer mix, a second PCR proceeded for 7 to 11 cycles. TCRdb recomputed calls from the 5' RACE reads with MiXCR, one row per CDR3 protein. The sample lists over a million distinct CDR3 sequences, approximately 43% occurring once. Total RNA, at least 6 micrograms per sample, came from PBMCs. This CDR3 has 14 residues. V lost 1 base and J lost 8, with 12 bases in between. CDR1 and CDR2 (germline): MGHRA, YSYEKL. What was sequenced was blood. This receptor was obtained from a woman aged 18-29 years in good health. The chain couples TRBV4-1 to TRBJ2-1, with D unclear. CDR3 in amino acids: CASSQGWRGDEQFF. CDR3 nucleotides: TGCGCCAGCAGCCAAGGCTGGCGAGGCGATGAGCAGTTCTTC.